This is a list of T cell receptor beta chains from one sample in a study of metastatic and nonmetastatic thyroid tumors. TCRdb reprocessed the PCR reads using MiXCR. This sample has about 21,000 clones, with 18% found just once. Sequenced input: blood. These receptors all stem from a male donor with papillary thyroid cancer or a benign thyroid nodule (not recorded which). Some clones in this sample may be carry-over from other donors' samples. Each CDR3 is given with its conserved first and last residue. Each record gives: J gene, D gene, CDR3 length, V gene, clone size, CDR3 DNA, CDR3 protein. D genes are given only for firm matches. Rows may omit the clone size; those that give it use once, few, many or a size class.

j_gene: TRBJ1-4
d_gene: NA
len: 14
v_gene: TRBV30
abundance: medium-sized
CDR3nt: TGTGCCTGGAGATCGGCAGGGGCAGTAGAAAAACTGTTTTTT
CDR3aa: CAWRSAGAVEKLFF

j_gene: TRBJ1-5
d_gene: NA
len: 13
v_gene: TRBV30
abundance: NA
CDR3nt: TGTGCCTGGAGTCTTACGGCGCATCAGCCCCAGCATTTT
CDR3aa: CAWSLTAHQPQHF

j_gene: TRBJ1-2
d_gene: NA
len: 15
v_gene: TRBV4-2
abundance: many
CDR3nt: TGTGCCAGCAGCCAAGATCGCACAGGGCGCTATGGCTACACCTTC
CDR3aa: CASSQDRTGRYGYTF

j_gene: TRBJ1-5
d_gene: NA
len: 13
v_gene: TRBV20-1
abundance: NA
CDR3nt: TGCAGTGCTAGTCTCGCTGGCGATCAGCCCCAGCATTTT
CDR3aa: CSASLAGDQPQHF

j_gene: TRBJ1-2
d_gene: NA
len: 15
v_gene: TRBV4-1
abundance: many
CDR3nt: TGCGCCAGCAGCCCTACGACAGCCCAACCGTATGGCTACACCTTC
CDR3aa: CASSPTTAQPYGYTF

j_gene: TRBJ2-7
d_gene: NA
len: 15
v_gene: TRBV4-3
abundance: once
CDR3nt: TGCGCCAGCAGCCAATACAGGGACCTGTCCTACGAGCAGTACTTC
CDR3aa: CASSQYRDLSYEQYF

j_gene: TRBJ1-2
d_gene: NA
len: 14
v_gene: TRBV15
abundance: few
CDR3nt: TGTGCCACCAGCAGAGGAGGGGTAGGCTATGGCTACACCTTC
CDR3aa: CATSRGGVGYGYTF

j_gene: TRBJ1-5
d_gene: NA
len: 16
v_gene: TRBV28
abundance: medium-sized
CDR3nt: TGTGCCAGCAGTTCCCTACCGGGACGCGGCAATCAGCCCCAGCATTTT
CDR3aa: CASSSLPGRGNQPQHF

j_gene: TRBJ1-1
d_gene: NA
len: 16
v_gene: TRBV9
abundance: many
CDR3nt: TGTGCCAGCAGCGTAGGGATAGGGGTTACGAACACTGAAGCTTTCTTT
CDR3aa: CASSVGIGVTNTEAFF

j_gene: TRBJ2-7
d_gene: TRBD1
len: 13
v_gene: TRBV28
abundance: few
CDR3nt: TGTGCCAGCAGTCCGGGACAGGGCTACGAGCAGTACTTC
CDR3aa: CASSPGQGYEQYF

j_gene: TRBJ2-1
d_gene: NA
len: 12
v_gene: TRBV27
abundance: NA
CDR3nt: TGTGCCAGCAGTTTATCGGGGAATGAGCAGTTCTTC
CDR3aa: CASSLSGNEQFF

j_gene: TRBJ1-1
d_gene: NA
len: 13
v_gene: TRBV7-3
abundance: many
CDR3nt: TGTGCCAGCAGCCTGGACAGGAACACTGAAGCTTTCTTT
CDR3aa: CASSLDRNTEAFF

j_gene: TRBJ2-7
d_gene: NA
len: 16
v_gene: TRBV6-1
abundance: many
CDR3nt: TGTGCCAGCAGTGCACAGGGAGCCAGATCCCACTACGAGCAGTACTTC
CDR3aa: CASSAQGARSHYEQYF

j_gene: TRBJ2-2
d_gene: NA
len: 11
v_gene: TRBV13
abundance: many
CDR3nt: TGTGCCAGCAGCTTAGTAGGGGAGCTGTTTTTT
CDR3aa: CASSLVGELFF

j_gene: TRBJ1-5
d_gene: NA
len: 15
v_gene: TRBV27
abundance: NA
CDR3nt: TGTGCTAGCAGTTCCCCCCCGGGCCCGAATCAGCCCCAGCATTTT
CDR3aa: CASSSPPGPNQPQHF

j_gene: TRBJ2-2
d_gene: TRBD1
len: 15
v_gene: TRBV28
abundance: NA
CDR3nt: TGTGCCAGCAGTTCCCCGGGACAGGGGACCGGGGAGCTGTTTTTT
CDR3aa: CASSSPGQGTGELFF

j_gene: TRBJ1-3
d_gene: NA
len: 15
v_gene: TRBV19
abundance: NA
CDR3nt: TGTGCCGGCCGGAGGGGTCCTCTCTCTGGAAACACCATATATTTT
CDR3aa: CAGRRGPLSGNTIYF

j_gene: TRBJ1-3
d_gene: NA
len: 15
v_gene: TRBV3-1
abundance: many
CDR3nt: TGTGCCAGCAGCCTAATCGGATCCTCTGGAAACACCATATATTTT
CDR3aa: CASSLIGSSGNTIYF

j_gene: TRBJ1-3
d_gene: NA
len: 16
v_gene: TRBV20-1
abundance: medium-sized
CDR3nt: TGCAGTGCTAGAGATCTCATGAGGGGGGACGGAAACACCATATATTTT
CDR3aa: CSARDLMRGDGNTIYF

j_gene: TRBJ1-1
d_gene: TRBD1
len: 13
v_gene: TRBV29-1
abundance: many
CDR3nt: TGCAGCGCCATAGGACAGGGGGCGATGGAAGCTTTCTTT
CDR3aa: CSAIGQGAMEAFF

j_gene: TRBJ2-3
d_gene: TRBD2
len: 15
v_gene: TRBV15
abundance: medium-sized
CDR3nt: TGTGCCACCAGCAGTAGCCGGGAGGGAGCCGATACGCAGTATTTT
CDR3aa: CATSSSREGADTQYF

j_gene: TRBJ1-5
d_gene: NA
len: 14
v_gene: TRBV28
abundance: many
CDR3nt: TGTGCCAGCAGTCTAGCAGGGTTGTATCAGCCCCAGCATTTT
CDR3aa: CASSLAGLYQPQHF

j_gene: TRBJ1-2
d_gene: NA
len: 14
v_gene: TRBV19
abundance: NA
CDR3nt: TGTGCCAGTAGCACAGGGAAGGTAAACTATGGCTACACCTTC
CDR3aa: CASSTGKVNYGYTF

j_gene: TRBJ1-1
d_gene: NA
len: 14
v_gene: TRBV7-8
abundance: many
CDR3nt: TGTGCCAGCAGCTTATCGGCGGGTAACACTGAAGCTTTCTTT
CDR3aa: CASSLSAGNTEAFF

j_gene: TRBJ2-5
d_gene: TRBD2
len: 15
v_gene: TRBV5-4
abundance: few
CDR3nt: TGTGCCAGCAGCTTGGGACTAGCGGGGGTGGAGACCCAGTACTTC
CDR3aa: CASSLGLAGVETQYF

j_gene: TRBJ2-1
d_gene: NA
len: 13
v_gene: TRBV7-2
abundance: NA
CDR3nt: TGTGCCAGCAGCTTTAGCTCCTACAATGAGCAGTTCTTC
CDR3aa: CASSFSSYNEQFF

j_gene: TRBJ1-2
d_gene: NA
len: 16
v_gene: TRBV25-1
abundance: medium-sized
CDR3nt: TGTGCCAGCAGTTCCCCTGGGGAGTTATATCCGTATGGCTACACCTTC
CDR3aa: CASSSPGELYPYGYTF

j_gene: TRBJ2-5
d_gene: TRBD1
len: 14
v_gene: TRBV20-1
abundance: many
CDR3nt: TGCAGTGCTAGAGGTGGTAGGGGGCAGGAGACCCAGTACTTC
CDR3aa: CSARGGRGQETQYF

j_gene: TRBJ1-1
d_gene: NA
len: 13
v_gene: TRBV20-1
abundance: NA
CDR3nt: TGCAGTGCTAGAGATCCCAGTCTCACTGAAGCTTTCTTT
CDR3aa: CSARDPSLTEAFF

j_gene: TRBJ2-1
d_gene: NA
len: 15
v_gene: TRBV4-1
abundance: NA
CDR3nt: TGCGCCAGCAGAAGCAGGGCGGGAAGGTCAAATGAGCAGTTCTTC
CDR3aa: CASRSRAGRSNEQFF

j_gene: TRBJ2-3
d_gene: NA
len: 13
v_gene: TRBV18
abundance: NA
CDR3nt: TGTGCCAGCTCGCGAGGGGATCAAGATACGCAGTATTTT
CDR3aa: CASSRGDQDTQYF

j_gene: TRBJ1-5
d_gene: TRBD1
len: 15
v_gene: TRBV7-9
abundance: many
CDR3nt: TGTGCCAGCAGCCCCGGACAGGCCCACAATCAGCCCCAGCATTTT
CDR3aa: CASSPGQAHNQPQHF

j_gene: TRBJ2-3
d_gene: TRBD2
len: 15
v_gene: TRBV2
abundance: many
CDR3nt: TGTGCCAGCAGTGAAGAACTAGCGGCCACAGATACGCAGTATTTT
CDR3aa: CASSEELAATDTQYF

j_gene: TRBJ2-5
d_gene: NA
len: 14
v_gene: TRBV6-2/TRBV6-3
abundance: many
CDR3nt: TGTGCCAGCAGTTATGTAACTTTGGGAGAGACCCAGTACTTC
CDR3aa: CASSYVTLGETQYF

j_gene: TRBJ2-2
d_gene: TRBD1
len: 17
v_gene: TRBV15
abundance: many
CDR3nt: TGTGCCACCAGCATCTTCCGGGACAGGGGTTTGTCCGGGGAGCTGTTTTTT
CDR3aa: CATSIFRDRGLSGELFF

j_gene: TRBJ2-1
d_gene: TRBD2
len: 16
v_gene: TRBV5-1
abundance: many
CDR3nt: TGCGCCAGCAGCTTCCTAGCGGGCCTCTCCTACAATGAGCAGTTCTTC
CDR3aa: CASSFLAGLSYNEQFF

j_gene: TRBJ1-4
d_gene: NA
len: 17
v_gene: TRBV5-6
abundance: NA
CDR3nt: TGTGCCAGCAGCTTGGACAGGGACGCCACAACTAATGAAAAACTGCTTTTT
CDR3aa: CASSLDRDATTNEKLLF

j_gene: TRBJ2-6
d_gene: NA
len: 14
v_gene: TRBV6-4
abundance: many
CDR3nt: TGTGCCAGCAGTGACGGGGCCGGGGCCAACGTCCTGACTTTC
CDR3aa: CASSDGAGANVLTF

j_gene: TRBJ2-7
d_gene: NA
len: 14
v_gene: TRBV12-3/TRBV12-4
abundance: few
CDR3nt: TGTGCCAGCAGTTTGGCTTTTAGCTGCTACGAGCAGTACTTC
CDR3aa: CASSLAFSCYEQYF